This T cell receptor beta chain is from a study of blood T cell repertoires in COVID-19. Study information: Researchers got acute and convalescent COVID-19 samples from the United States, Italy and Spain. T cells, B-cell-depleted T cells, or PBMCs supplied cDNA or gDNA.

CDR3 length: 14 amino acids. Trimming removed 1 base from V and 3 bases from J, with 11 bases in between. Germline assignment: CDR1 SGHRS and CDR2 YFSETQ. Original handling: Amplification with reference gene primers provided the estimates of nucleated cell counts. TCRdb's table, derived via immunoSEQ multiplex PCR, lists solely in-frame clones and lacks some. That table gives V, J and clone size, and the DNA gave D and trimming. The sample includes under 45,000 clones, roughly 88% of them seen just once. Sequencing was performed on peripheral blood. The V call is TRBV5-1, the J call TRBJ2-7, with D perhaps matching TRBD1 (6 bases). This TCR was recovered from a man in his 60s with active COVID-19. The chain's CDR3 is CASSLWQGYYEQYF. The CDR3 bases are TGCGCCAGCAGCTTGTGGCAGGGGTACTACGAGCAGTACTTC.